This TCR beta chain derives from a study of blood T cell repertoires in COVID-19. Sequenced by immunoSEQ multiplex PCR; TCRdb stores in-frame clones only, minus some. The repertoire holds 200,000 or so clones, with 89% as singletons. Trimming removed 8 bases at V and 4 bases at J, with 12 bases between. The CDR3 totals 13 residues. The chain uses TRBV12-3 or TRBV12-4 and TRBJ1-3; D remains unclear. This TCR was recovered from a man aged 55 to 69 who had recovered from COVID-19. Sequenced sample: peripheral blood. The CDR3 region is CASGSAVGNTIYF. The CDR3 coding sequence is TGTGCCAGCGGGAGTGCAGTCGGAAACACCATATATTTT.